This T cell receptor beta chain was found in a study of CD8 T cells in ankylosing spondylitis. As the method for making TCR beta libraries, quantitative 5'-RACE with molecular barcodes was used. MiXCR, run by TCRdb on the 5' RACE reads, gives a single entry per CDR3 protein. The sample lists a few hundred thousand distinct CDR3 sequences; over 9.5% were seen once. As to this clonotype: Antigen: not known.

The germline V gene has CDR1 WNHNN and CDR2 SYGVQD (reference sequence). There are 13 residues in the CDR3. V lost 4 bases, J lost 3 bases, and 8 bases lay in between. Regarding the study as a whole: For ankylosing spondylitis blood, a TCR beta motif of eight or nine highly homologous variants appeared characteristic. Disease-linked clones bore a CD8+ phenotype and were relatively rare in peripheral blood. Significant enrichment of disease-linked clones was reportedly seen in matched ankylosing spondylitis synovial fluid.

The clonotype was recovered from a male donor with ankylosing spondylitis. This sequence joins TRBV10-1 and TRBJ2-3; D is perhaps TRBD2 (5 bases). The sample consisted of blood, either unsorted or a sorted T cell fraction (not recorded which). The CDR3 spells CASSGTQTDTQYF. For the CDR3, the DNA is TGCGCCAGCAGTGGGACTCAAACAGATACGCAGTATTTT.